The 11 T cell receptor beta chains below come from one sample, sequenced in a study of blood T cell repertoires in COVID-19. Clones were read by immunoSEQ multiplex PCR, and TCRdb kept only the in-frame ones, dropping some. The data hold 250,000 to 350,000 clones, with 85% to 90% observed a single time. The specimen sequenced was PBMCs or T cells enriched from blood (not recorded which). Receptors originate from a woman younger than 30 with acute COVID-19.

The chain couples TRBV15 to TRBJ1-1; 7 bases fit TRBD1. Unmatched junction bases numbered 6, after V lost 1 base and J lost 4 bases. Looked up from germline, CDR1 is LNHNV and CDR2 is YYDKDF (reference sequence). CDR3 size: 15 residues. CDR3 DNA: TGTGCCACCAGCAGAGGACAGGGCTCTGCCACTGAAGCTTTCTTT. Its translation is CATSRGQGSATEAFF.

The rearrangement joins TRBV18 to TRBJ2-3; D call uncertain. The CDR3 length is 12 residues. Germline V gene sequence: CDR1 KGHSH, CDR2 LQKENI. The V end lost 2 bases, the J end lost 6 bases, and 6 bases lay between the germline ends. CDR3 sequence (DNA): TGTGCCAGCTCACCATTAGCCGATACGCAGTATTTT. As protein: CASSPLADTQYF.

The J gene is TRBJ2-7, the V gene TRBV28, with 13 nucleotides matching TRBD2. The CDR3 extends over 16 amino acids. V dropped 7 bases and J dropped 4; count of bases not matched to a gene: 10. Germline CDR1 is MDHEN and CDR2 is SYDVKM. The CDR3 nucleotides read TGTGCCAGCACCAAGGGACTAGCGGGAATATTGTACGAGCAGTACTTC. It translates to CASTKGLAGILYEQYF.

This clone was detected only once. This sequence joins TRBV4-2 and TRBJ2-7; 8 bases are a match to TRBD2. Losses at the gene ends were 4 bases for V and 6 bases for J; bases not matched to a gene: 8. Germline V gene lookup returns CDR1 LGHNA and CDR2 YNFKEQ. The CDR3 has 14 residues. The CDR3 sequence is CASSLRTSSLEQYF. CDR3 sequence (DNA): TGTGCCAGCAGCCTACGGACTAGCTCCCTCGAGCAGTACTTC.

This sequence joins TRBV7-3 and TRBJ1-2, with unresolved D. The CDR3 runs 13 residues. V was pared by 1 base and J by 8 bases, with 11 bases between. Germline loops: CDR1 SGHTA, CDR2 FQGTGA. The CDR3 DNA follows: TGTGCCAGCAGCTTAAACCCCCGGGAAGGCTACACCTTC. Residues: CASSLNPREGYTF.

The chain uses TRBV30 and TRBJ2-1; 12 bases agree with TRBD2. Trimming at V came to 2 bases and at J to 8 bases, leaving 7 bases not matched to a gene. The germline CDR1 and CDR2 sequences are GTSNPN and SVGIG (reference sequence). The CDR3 consists of 15 residues. The CDR3 sequence: CAWSQQLAGGYEQFF. CDR3 nucleotides: TGTGCCTGGAGTCAGCAACTAGCGGGAGGATATGAGCAGTTCTTC.

V is TRBV2 and J is TRBJ2-1, with 9 bases that match TRBD2. From germline, CDR1 is SNHLY and CDR2 FYNNEI. Unmatched junction bases numbered 4, after V lost 6 bases and J lost 10 bases. The CDR3 sequence is 12 residues long. The CDR3, as DNA: TGTGCCAGCAGCGCAACTAGCGGGGAGCAGTTCTTC. This encodes CASSATSGEQFF.

This sequence joins TRBV29-1 and TRBJ2-3; 10 nucleotides line up with TRBD1. V dropped 1 base and J dropped 0; count of bases not matched to a gene: 7. Germline loops: CDR1 SQVTM, CDR2 ANQGSEA. The CDR3 totals 17 residues. Here the CDR3 reads CSVEGDRGRVSTDTQYF. CDR3 bases: TGCAGCGTTGAAGGGGACAGGGGCAGGGTTAGCACAGATACGCAGTATTTT.

In its sample, this clone was seen a few times. The genes are TRBV11-2 and TRBJ1-1; TRBD1 is a possible D gene (5 bases). Trimming took 5 bases from V and 5 from J, leaving 18 bases between them. Per the germline V gene, CDR1 is SGHAT and CDR2 is FQNNGV. The CDR3 sequence is 15 residues long. DNA of the CDR3: TGTGCCAGCAGCAAAGCTACAGGTAGGAGTACTGAAGCTTTCTTT. It specifies CASSKATGRSTEAFF.

V and J are TRBV5-1 and TRBJ2-7; TRBD2 agrees at 10 bases. There are 19 residues in the CDR3. V was clipped by 0 bases and J by 2 bases; unmatched bases: 14. Germline V gene lookup returns CDR1 SGHRS and CDR2 YFSETQ. As DNA, the CDR3 is TGCGCCAGCAGCTTGGAGTTTAAGCGGGAGGGCCCATTAACCTACGAGCAGTACTTC. Protein product: CASSLEFKREGPLTYEQYF.

The chain couples TRBV27 to TRBJ2-7, with 8 bases lining up with TRBD2. CDR1 and CDR2 (germline): MNHEY, SMNVEV (reference sequence). CDR3 size: 15 residues. The junction had 9 bases not matched to a gene; V was cut back by 6 bases and J by 2 bases. Here the CDR3 DNA reads TGTGCCAGCAGCCTGACACTAGCGGCTACCTACGAGCAGTACTTC. This translates into CASSLTLAATYEQYF.